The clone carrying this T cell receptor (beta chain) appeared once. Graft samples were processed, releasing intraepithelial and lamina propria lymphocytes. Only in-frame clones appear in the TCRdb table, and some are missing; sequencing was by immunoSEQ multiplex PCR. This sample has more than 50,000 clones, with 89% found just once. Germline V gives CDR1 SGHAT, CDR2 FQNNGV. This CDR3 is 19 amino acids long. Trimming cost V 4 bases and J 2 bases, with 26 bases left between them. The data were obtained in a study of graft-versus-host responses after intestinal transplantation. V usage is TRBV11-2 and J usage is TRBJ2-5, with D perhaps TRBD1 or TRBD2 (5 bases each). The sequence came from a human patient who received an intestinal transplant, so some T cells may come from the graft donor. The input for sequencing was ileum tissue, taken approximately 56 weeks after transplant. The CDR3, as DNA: TGTGCCAGCAGCTGGGTGGGGTTCAGGGCCCCGAGGGGTCAAGAGACCCAGTACTTC. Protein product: CASSWVGFRAPRGQETQYF.